This T cell receptor beta chain derives from a study of early T cells in non-severe SARS-CoV-2 infection. This clonotype was detected many times. TCRdb re-derived calls from the 5' RACE reads in MiXCR, one entry per CDR3 protein. The sample has some 40,000 distinct CDR3 sequences; around 5.1% are singletons. The V gene's germline CDR1 is SGHVS and CDR2 FNYEAQ. Trimming cost V 3 bases and J 5 bases; bases outside gene matches: 5. The CDR3 consists of 14 residues. The rearrangement links TRBV7-6 to TRBJ1-1; 8 nucleotides agree with TRBD1. The sample was whole blood, taken at baseline. This TCR came from an adult who was a healthcare worker with PCR-confirmed SARS-CoV-2 infection or an uninfected control (not recorded which). The CDR3 sequence is CASSFGQGGTEAFF. The CDR3 bases are TGTGCCAGCAGCTTCGGACAGGGAGGGACTGAAGCTTTCTTT.